The source of this T cell receptor (beta chain) is a study of monozygotic twins with inflammatory bowel disease (dated by TCRdb to about 2019). Background for the entire study: A total of around 30 monozygotic twin pairs were included in the full study, comprising nine German pairs (four IBD-concordant, five IBD-discordant) and 19 IBD-discordant Danish pairs. Disease-associated traits were sought mainly through comparisons between IBD patients and their genetically identical healthy co-twins within discordant pairs. Each individual had, on average, about 151 000 unique TCRalpha sequences and 181 000 unique TCRbeta sequences available for analysis. General conclusions and limits of the study: A decrease in TCRbeta repertoire diversity, as measured by inverse Simpson index, was observed in IBD patients compared with their healthy co-twins. Because patients received different immunosuppressive treatments, the repertoires may have picked up extra background noise and variability between individuals. Fewer clonotypes were shared with other individuals by IBD patients than by healthy twins, most markedly in patients showing signs of disease activity. Repertoire similarity did not differ between concordant and discordant twins, possibly due to limited statistical power. The analysis was unable to tell apart different T cell subtypes. No single strong signal or clonotype linked to IBD turned up in the results, so the idea that one exists was not supported.

Notes on this clonotype: The target of this receptor is not known.

From each donor, an approximately 2.3 ml peripheral blood sample was drawn into PAXgene tubes and stored at -80 degrees C. Without T cell sorting, total RNA was isolated from whole blood using the PAXgene blood miRNA kit on an automated QIAcube. Peripheral blood from monozygotic twin pairs who were concordant or discordant for inflammatory bowel disease underwent deep TCRalpha and TCRbeta repertoire profiling using unique molecular barcoding. Smoking habits were recorded for all twin pairs, and individuals were classified as current, former or never smokers. The library was produced with 5' RACE. Each TCR library was prepared from around 3.5 ug of total RNA. For each sample, cDNA synthesis with SMARTScribe reverse transcriptase was split into eight separate reactions. During cDNA synthesis, unique molecular identifiers containing a 6-nucleotide sample barcode were introduced by template switching. TCRalpha and TCRbeta cDNA was amplified by two nested PCRs of roughly 15 and 9 cycles, with bead purification after each PCR. Before amplification, the cDNA was treated with uracil DNA-glycosylase and purified using the QIAquick PCR purification kit. In the second PCR, Illumina TruSeq-compatible adapters and sample-specific barcodes were added. Library quality and concentration were assessed using TapeStation and Qubit, and approximately 5 ng of each library was pooled. Sequencing of the pooled libraries was done on an Illumina HiSeq2500 single-index Rapid Run using custom sequencing primers and 2 x 100 bp reads. As for how the authors treated the data: UMI-based consensus assembly with MiGEC version 1.2.6 was used to correct PCR and sequencing errors. V(D)J alignment, clonotype assembly and CDR3 extraction were performed with MiXCR version 2.1.1. To normalise gene usage, clonotype sharing and MAIT/NKT TCR abundance, the top 1000, 10 000 and 20 000 clonotypes in each sample were analysed. Diversity was computed as the inverse Simpson index with the vegan R package after downsampling to 27 000 UMIs. Paired Mann-Whitney U tests on discordant twin pairs were used, with Benjamini-Hochberg multiple-testing correction. Based on TCRdb reprocessing of the reads, there is one entry per CDR3 protein sequence, and DNA is missing. These V and J calls rely on TCRdb rather than the paper's analysis. The sample table gives approximately 120,000 distinct CDR3 sequences. 12% of the sample is taken by the ten largest.

CDR1 and CDR2, looked up from the germline V gene (reference sequence), are SEHNR and FQNEAQ. Counted from cysteine to phenylalanine, this CDR3 has 13 amino acids. No DNA sequence is on record. The receptor chain draws on TRBV7-9 and TRBJ2-5. Sequenced material: blood. The origin of this receptor is a human donor with ulcerative colitis or Crohn's disease, or a healthy co-twin of an affected twin (not recorded which). The CDR3 sequence is CASSFGVWETQYF.